A selection of T cell receptor beta chains follows, all from one sample in a study of blood T cell repertoires in COVID-19. Assay used: immunoSEQ multiplex PCR; TCRdb lists only in-frame clones, some missing. This sample yields 200,000 to 250,000 clones, of which 84% are seen a single time; less than 7% belongs to the top ten. Sequenced: PBMCs or T cells enriched from blood (not recorded which). The source is a woman between 40 and 55 years old who had recovered from COVID-19. Both conserved end residues are part of each CDR3. A D gene is named only where the DNA matches it firmly. Clone size is shown for a subset of rows, as once, few, many or a class of expanded clone.

>TRBJ2-1|TRBV3-1/TRBV3-2|TRBD2|-
TGTGCCAGCAGCCGCCGACTAGCGGGAGTGTGGAATGAGCAGTTCTTC
CASSRRLAGVWNEQFF
>TRBJ1-1|TRBV7-9|-|few
TGTGCCAGCAGCCGACAGAGCATGAACACTGAAGCTTTCTTT
CASSRQSMNTEAFF
>TRBJ1-4|TRBV7-8|TRBD1|-
TGTGCCAGCAGCTTATGGGGACAGGCTAGGGAAAAACTGTTTTTT
CASSLWGQAREKLFF
>TRBJ2-5|TRBV6-2/TRBV6-3|TRBD1|-
TGTGCCAGCAGTCGACAGGGGGTTGGGACCCAGTACTTC
CASSRQGVGTQYF
>TRBJ2-1|TRBV5-6|-|-
TGTGCCAGCAGGTACAGGGCCATCAATGAGCAGTTCTTC
CASRYRAINEQFF
>TRBJ1-6|TRBV7-9|-|-
TGTGCCAGCAGCTTAGCGGGGAGGAGCTCCTATAATTCACCCCTCCACTTT
CASSLAGRSSYNSPLHF
>TRBJ2-2|TRBV5-1|TRBD1|-
TGCGCCAGCAGCCCGACAGGGAAGCTAAGCACCGGGGAGCTGTTTTTT
CASSPTGKLSTGELFF
>TRBJ1-1|TRBV19|-|once
TGTGCCAGTAAGAATTTTGAGGTACAGGACACTGAAGCTTTCTTT
CASKNFEVQDTEAFF
>TRBJ2-1|TRBV7-9|TRBD2|once
TGTGCCAGCAGCAAGCTAGCGGGAGGGGATGAGCAGTTCTTC
CASSKLAGGDEQFF
>TRBJ2-1|TRBV5-6|-|-
TGTGCCAGCAGCTTTCACACGAGGCCCTACAATGAGCAGTTCTTC
CASSFHTRPYNEQFF
>TRBJ2-1|TRBV15|TRBD2|few
TGTGCCACCAGCAGGAAGACTAGCGGGAGTTCAGATGAGCAGTTCTTC
CATSRKTSGSSDEQFF
>TRBJ1-1|TRBV18|-|-
TGTGCCAGCTCGCCCAATCTCCCAGGGAGGGCTGAAGCTTTCTTT
CASSPNLPGRAEAFF
>TRBJ2-5|TRBV14|-|-
TGTGCCAGCAGCCAAGATCCTCAGGAGACCCAGTACTTC
CASSQDPQETQYF
>TRBJ2-3|TRBV9|TRBD2|-
TGTGCCAGCAGCGCCTCACTAGCGGCGAACACAGATACGCAGTATTTT
CASSASLAANTDTQYF
>TRBJ1-1|TRBV3-1/TRBV3-2|-|-
TGTGCCAGCAGCCAAGTGGGGGGTTCTGAAGCTTTCTTT
CASSQVGGSEAFF
>TRBJ1-5|TRBV18|-|-
TGTGCCAGCTCACCGTATAGCAATCAGCCCCAGCATTTT
CASSPYSNQPQHF
>TRBJ1-5|TRBV6-1|-|-
TGTGCCAGCAGTGAATCATCAGGCCAGCATTTT
CASSESSGQHF
>TRBJ2-5|TRBV7-2|TRBD1|-
TGTGCCAGCAGCACCCGGGGACAGACCCAAGAGACCCAGTACTTC
CASSTRGQTQETQYF
>TRBJ2-1|TRBV5-1|TRBD1|-
TGCGCCAGCAGCTTGGCCGGGACAGGGGATCACAATGAGCAGTTCTTC
CASSLAGTGDHNEQFF
>TRBJ2-3|TRBV10-1|-|-
TGCGCCAGCAGTGACGGGACTCTACGATCCACAGATACGCAGTATTTT
CASSDGTLRSTDTQYF
>TRBJ2-7|TRBV30|-|-
TGTGCCTGGAACCAGGGGCAGGGCTCCTACGAGCAGTACTTC
CAWNQGQGSYEQYF
>TRBJ2-5|TRBV2|-|-
TGTGCCAGCGGAGGGGAGGAGACCCAGTACTTC
CASGGEETQYF
>TRBJ2-7|TRBV4-2|TRBD2|-
TGTGCCAGCAGCCAAGAAAGTGGGGCTAGCGGGTACGAGCAGTACTTC
CASSQESGASGYEQYF
>TRBJ1-5|TRBV28|-|-
TGTGCCAGCAGTTTAACGGGACAATGGGGTAGAGATCAGCCCCAGCATTTT
CASSLTGQWGRDQPQHF
>TRBJ2-1|TRBV19|-|once
TGTGCCAGTATGGGGCAGAATTACAATGAGCAGTTCTTC
CASMGQNYNEQFF
>TRBJ2-3|TRBV4-1|-|-
TGCGCCAGCAGCCAGGCTCGAGATACGCAGTATTTT
CASSQARDTQYF
>TRBJ1-2|TRBV30|-|-
TGTGCCTGGAACAGGGCGGGCGGCTACACCTTC
CAWNRAGGYTF
>TRBJ2-2|TRBV29-1|-|-
TGCAGCGTTGAAGAAGGAGGGGCCCCCCTAACCGGGGAGCTGTTTTTT
CSVEEGGAPLTGELFF
>TRBJ2-1|TRBV25-1|-|-
TGTGCCAGCAGTTCGTCAGGGCCTTACAATGAGCAGTTCTTC
CASSSSGPYNEQFF
>TRBJ2-1|TRBV9|TRBD2|-
TGTGCCAGCAGCCCGGGACTAGCGGGAAATGAGCAGTTCTTC
CASSPGLAGNEQFF
>TRBJ1-2|TRBV30|-|few
TGTGCCTGGAATAACAGGGAAGAAAATGGCTACACCTTC
CAWNNREENGYTF
>TRBJ1-3|TRBV7-7|-|-
TGTGCCAGCAGCCCTCTCGCGGGGTCTGGAAACACCATATATTTT
CASSPLAGSGNTIYF
>TRBJ2-1|TRBV24-1|TRBD1|-
TGTGCCACCAGTGATTTTGGGACAGGGGGCCGTGAGCAGTTCTTC
CATSDFGTGGREQFF
>TRBJ2-1|TRBV20-1|TRBD2|-
TGCAGTGCTAGTCGTAGCGGGACCTACAATGAGCAGTTCTTC
CSASRSGTYNEQFF
>TRBJ2-2|TRBV19|TRBD2|-
TGTGCCAGCAGACTAGCGGCTGGGGGCGGGGAGCTGTTTTTT
CASRLAAGGGELFF
>TRBJ2-2|TRBV7-8|-|-
TGTGCCAGCAGCTTAACCCTTGAGGCCACCGGGGAGCTGTTTTTT
CASSLTLEATGELFF
>TRBJ1-2|TRBV19|-|-
TGTGCCAGTAGAGTACGGTCTAACTATGGCTACACCTTC
CASRVRSNYGYTF
>TRBJ1-2|TRBV29-1|-|-
TGCAGCGTTGTCGGGAATAACTATGGCTACACCTTC
CSVVGNNYGYTF
>TRBJ2-7|TRBV28|TRBD1|many
TGTGCCAGCAGACCCACCGGGACAGGGGCCTACGAGCAGTACTTC
CASRPTGTGAYEQYF
>TRBJ2-7|TRBV18|-|-
TGTGCCAGCTCACCAAGGCAGGGCTACGAGCAGTACTTC
CASSPRQGYEQYF
>TRBJ2-2|TRBV7-2|-|-
TGTGCCAGCAGCTTAGGACATATCACCGGGGAGCTGTTTTTT
CASSLGHITGELFF
>TRBJ2-7|TRBV5-1|TRBD1|-
TGCGCCAGCAGCTTGGTCGGGACAGGGGTCTCCCACGAGCAGTACTTC
CASSLVGTGVSHEQYF
>TRBJ2-6|TRBV19|-|-
TGTGCCAGTAGTGAGTGGAGGGGCTCTGGGGCCAACGTCCTGACTTTC
CASSEWRGSGANVLTF
>TRBJ1-1|TRBV5-5|-|-
TGTGCCAGCAGCTTGCGAGGGGGGGTCACTGAAGCTTTCTTT
CASSLRGGVTEAFF
>TRBJ2-3|TRBV12-5|-|-
TGTGCTAGCTCCGTGGGCGTCACTACAGATACGCAGTATTTT
CASSVGVTTDTQYF
>TRBJ1-5|TRBV2|-|few
TGTGCCAGCAGTGACAGGCCCCAGTCCCAGCATTTT
CASSDRPQSQHF
>TRBJ2-5|TRBV5-4|TRBD2|once
TGTGCCAGCAGCTTGGATCTAGCGGGAGTAGGAGAGACCCAGTACTTC
CASSLDLAGVGETQYF
>TRBJ1-5|TRBV28|TRBD1|-
TGTGCCAGCAGTTTCCGACAGGGAGTGGGTCAGCCCCAGCATTTT
CASSFRQGVGQPQHF
>TRBJ1-5|TRBV7-2|TRBD1|once
TGTGCCAGCAGCCGGACAGGGGGCCGGGATCAGCCCCAGCATTTT
CASSRTGGRDQPQHF
>TRBJ2-2|TRBV27|TRBD2|-
TGTGCCAGCAGTTTTCACTTTAGGACTAGCGGCAACACCGGGGAGCTGTTTTTT
CASSFHFRTSGNTGELFF
>TRBJ2-6|TRBV28|-|once
TGTGCCAGCAGCCGAGACTCTGGGGCCAACGTCCTGACTTTC
CASSRDSGANVLTF
>TRBJ1-2|TRBV7-8|TRBD1|once
TGTGCCAGCAGCTTAACACGGACAGGCGGCTATGGCTACACCTTC
CASSLTRTGGYGYTF
>TRBJ2-2|TRBV7-2|TRBD1|-
TGTGCCAGCAGCTCTCTAGACAGGGTTGGCACCGGGGAGCTGTTTTTT
CASSSLDRVGTGELFF
>TRBJ2-7|TRBV10-1|-|-
TGCGCCAGCAGTGAGTCTCTAGCTCGTCACGAGCAGTACTTC
CASSESLARHEQYF
>TRBJ2-7|TRBV10-3|TRBD2|-
TGTGCCGTCCGACTAGCGGGAGCCTACGAGCAGTACTTC
CAVRLAGAYEQYF